This record concerns one TCR beta chain sequence. Authors' data handling: Reference gene primer amplification gave nucleated cell count estimates. The table came from immunoSEQ multiplex PCR; TCRdb's copy has only in-frame clones and leaves some out. The V and J calls and clone size come from that table; D and trimming were worked out from the DNA. The table lists about 190,000 clones, 89% of them singletons. This entry comes from a study of blood T cell repertoires in COVID-19. About the research overall: Specimens from acute and convalescent COVID-19 originated in the United States, Italy and Spain. Sample material is recorded as cDNA or gDNA derived from T cells, B-cell-depleted T cells, or PBMCs.

V gave up 6 bases and J gave up 5 bases; unmatched junction bases: 6. CDR1 is SGHRS and CDR2 is YFSETQ in the germline V gene. The CDR3 has 14 residues. The rearrangement uses TRBV5-1 and TRBJ2-3; 10 bases fit TRBD2. The TCR was taken from a man aged 35 to 55 with acute or convalescent COVID-19. The sample comprised peripheral blood. The CDR3 DNA reads as TGCGCCAGCAACAGCGGGGGGGCCGAAGATACGCAGTATTTT. Residues: CASNSGGAEDTQYF. Based on the CDR3 plus reference TRBV5-1 and TRBJ2-3, the full variable domain is KAGVTQTPRYLIKTRGQQVTLSCSPISGHRSVSWYQQTPGQGLQFLFEYFSETQRNKGNFPGRFSGRQFSNSRSEMNVSTLELGDSALYLCASNSGGAEDTQYFGPGTRLTVL.